This section outlines one T cell receptor (beta chain) sequence together with its context. Its antigen is undetermined. These data are taken from a study of T cell responses to AZD1222 COVID-19 vaccine. Study-wide findings and caveats: Spike-specific TCR breadth and depth grew following two AZD1222 doses.

Assay: immunoSEQ multiplex PCR; the TCRdb copy retains only in-frame clones and omits some. In the table there are some 250,000 clones, 85% to 95% of which are singletons. The germline CDR1 and CDR2 sequences are SGHRS and YFSETQ. This CDR3 spans 12 amino acids. V trimming: 7 bases; J trimming: 11 bases; junction bases outside the gene matches: 11. The sequencing here drew on peripheral blood, taken 28 days after the second AZD1222 dose. This receptor was taken from an adult who received the AZD1222 COVID-19 vaccine. This chain connects TRBV5-1 to TRBJ1-1; TRBD1 matches at 7 bases. The CDR3 nucleotides read TGCGCCAGCCGGGGGGGACAGTCCATCGCTTTCTTT. Translated, it gives CASRGGQSIAFF.